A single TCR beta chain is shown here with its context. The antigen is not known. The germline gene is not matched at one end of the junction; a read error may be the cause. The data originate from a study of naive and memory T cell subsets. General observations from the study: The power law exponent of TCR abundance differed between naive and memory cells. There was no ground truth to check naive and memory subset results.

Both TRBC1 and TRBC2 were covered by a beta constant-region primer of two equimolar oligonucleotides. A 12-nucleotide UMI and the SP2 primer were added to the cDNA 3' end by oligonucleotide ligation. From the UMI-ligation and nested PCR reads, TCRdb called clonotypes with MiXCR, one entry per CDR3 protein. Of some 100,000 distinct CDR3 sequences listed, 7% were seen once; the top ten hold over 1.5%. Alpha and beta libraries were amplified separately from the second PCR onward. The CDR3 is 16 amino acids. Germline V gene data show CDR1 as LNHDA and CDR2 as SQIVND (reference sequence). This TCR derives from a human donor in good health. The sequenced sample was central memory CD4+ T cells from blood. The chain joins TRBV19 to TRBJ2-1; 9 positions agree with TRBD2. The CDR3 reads CASTAGGKSSCNEQFF. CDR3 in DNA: TGTGCCAGTACGGCGGGAGGGAAGAGCTCCTGCAATGAGCAGTTCTTC.